Each of the 23 T cell receptor beta chains below was sequenced from the same sample in a study of PD-L1 blockade in urothelial cancer. Some clones are missing from TCRdb's copy, which holds only in-frame ones; the method was immunoSEQ multiplex PCR. The data show more than 60,000 clones, 88% seen once. Time point described: peripheral blood 6 weeks after treatment start. Source: PBMCs, taken around atezolizumab (anti-PD-L1) treatment. These receptor sequences come from a man aged 55-75 years with urothelial cancer.

Here the CDR3 DNA reads TGTGCCAGTAGTTCTGGACAGGGGACCACCGGGGAGCTGTTTTTT. Protein sequence: CASSSGQGTTGELFF. This chain links TRBV19 with TRBJ2-2; 9 positions agree with TRBD1. Germline lookup yields CDR1 LNHDA and CDR2 SQIVND (reference sequence). The CDR3 covers 15 residues. J was trimmed by 4 bases and V by 5 bases; bases with no gene match: 5.

V is TRBV5-1 and J is TRBJ2-5, with unresolved D. The germline V gene has CDR1 SGHRS and CDR2 YFSETQ. Trimming cost V 4 bases and J 6 bases, with 13 bases left between them. This CDR3 is 13 amino acids long. The CDR3 coding sequence is TGCGCCAGCAGCCCCCATTCTCAGAAGACCCAGTACTTC. It translates to CASSPHSQKTQYF.

The V and J genes are TRBV11-2 and TRBJ2-5; TRBD2 is a possible D gene (5 bases). Germline V CDR1 and CDR2: SGHAT, FQNNGV. V lost 3 bases, J lost 4 bases, and 24 bases lay in between. There are 18 residues in the CDR3. CDR3 residues: CASSFFSVASSPRETQYF. CDR3 in DNA: TGTGCCAGCAGCTTTTTTTCTGTAGCTAGCTCACCGCGAGAGACCCAGTACTTC.

CDR3 nucleotide sequence: TGTGCCAGCAGCCCTCGACTAGACTCCTACAATGAGCAGTTCTTC. It is translated as CASSPRLDSYNEQFF. The chain couples TRBV9 to TRBJ2-1, with a possible D match to TRBD2 (6 bases). The CDR3 covers 15 residues. Germline CDR1 is SGDLS and CDR2 is YYNGEE. V was shortened by 4 bases and J by 0 bases, with 11 bases between the two germline ends.

The gene calls are TRBV4-1 and TRBJ1-1; TRBD1 matches at 8 bases. Germline V gives CDR1 MGHRA, CDR2 YSYEKL. V trimming: 3 bases; J trimming: 8 bases; junction bases outside the gene matches: 8. The CDR3 runs to 14 residues. In DNA form, the CDR3 reads TGCGCCAGCAGCCAGGTAGGACAGGGACTCGAAGCTTTCTTT. Translated, it gives CASSQVGQGLEAFF.

The rearrangement links TRBV27 to TRBJ2-2, with TRBD1 identical over 7 bases. V trimming: 5 bases; J trimming: 0 bases; junction bases outside the gene matches: 3. The CDR3 is 15 residues long. Germline CDR1 and CDR2: MNHEY and SMNVEV (reference sequence). CDR3 sequence: CASSQQGTNTGELFF. CDR3 nucleotides: TGTGCCAGCAGTCAACAGGGGACGAACACCGGGGAGCTGTTTTTT.

This clone was recorded once. V and J are TRBV15 and TRBJ2-7; 7 bases fit TRBD1. The CDR3 has 14 residues. V gave up 3 bases and J gave up 3 bases; unmatched junction bases: 5. Germline V gene data show CDR1 as LNHNV and CDR2 as YYDKDF (reference sequence). The CDR3 sequence: CATSSSGGNYEQYF. CDR3 sequence (DNA): TGTGCCACCAGCAGCTCAGGGGGAAACTACGAGCAGTACTTC.

The gene calls are TRBV5-5 and TRBJ2-5, with no clear D. The V and J ends lost 0 bases and 5 bases respectively, with 11 bases between them. The CDR3 length is 14 residues. Germline-derived CDR1 and CDR2 are SGHKS and YYEKEE (reference sequence). The CDR3 reads CASSLARNEETQYF. The CDR3 DNA reads as TGTGCCAGCAGCTTGGCCAGGAACGAGGAGACCCAGTACTTC.

A few counts support this clone. The genes are TRBV2 and TRBJ1-5; 8 bases are a match to TRBD1. This CDR3 has 13 residues. Germline loops: CDR1 SNHLY, CDR2 FYNNEI. J lost 5 bases, V lost 5 bases, and 2 bases had no gene match. CDR3 amino acids: CASSTDRDQPQHF. CDR3 in DNA: TGTGCCAGCAGTACGGACAGGGATCAGCCCCAGCATTTT. The whole variable domain, filled in from reference TRBV2 and TRBJ1-5, reads EPEVTQTPSHQVTQMGQEVILRCVPISNHLYFYWYRQILGQKVEFLVSFYNNEISEKSEIFDDQFSVERPDGSNFTLKIRSTKLEDSAMYFCASSTDRDQPQHFGDGTRLSIL.

The rearrangement links TRBV27 to TRBJ1-4; 9 bases are a match to TRBD1. CDR3 length: 20 residues. Germline CDR1 and CDR2: MNHEY and SMNVEV (reference sequence). Trimming took 4 bases from V and 5 from J; bases not matched to a gene: 20. In DNA form, the CDR3 reads TGTGCCAGCAGTTCAGCCCCCGGGACAGGGCCACCCAGGCCAAATGAAAAACTGTTTTTT. This gives the protein CASSSAPGTGPPRPNEKLFF.

The V call is TRBV5-1, the J call TRBJ2-6; maybe TRBD1 (5 bases). The germline gives CDR1 SGHRS, CDR2 YFSETQ. The germline V and J ends were trimmed by 4 bases and 3 bases, with 17 bases remaining between them. The CDR3 has 17 residues. CDR3 in amino acids: CASSTHQGGRGANVLTF. The DNA of the CDR3 is TGCGCCAGCAGCACCCACCAGGGTGGGCGTGGGGCCAACGTCCTGACTTTC.

The chain employs TRBV5-1 and TRBJ2-2; TRBD1 matches 7 bases. The J segment lost 7 bases and the V segment lost 7 bases, leaving 10 bases of the junction unmatched. The CDR3 runs 14 residues. Germline V gives CDR1 SGHRS, CDR2 YFSETQ. The CDR3 sequence is CASCPQGRGGELFF. For the CDR3, the DNA is TGCGCCAGCTGTCCACAGGGGCGAGGCGGGGAGCTGTTTTTT.

This rearrangement joins TRBV9 to TRBJ2-1, with 8 nucleotides matching TRBD2. V was clipped by 3 bases and J by 4 bases; unmatched bases: 9. Per germline, CDR1 SGDLS and CDR2 YYNGEE. The length of the CDR3 is 16 residues. CDR3 residues: CASSDSRLAGYNEQFF. The DNA for the CDR3 is TGTGCCAGCAGCGATAGTCGTCTAGCGGGTTACAATGAGCAGTTCTTC. Based on the CDR3 plus reference TRBV9 and TRBJ2-1, the full variable domain is DSGVTQTPKHLITATGQRVTLRCSPRSGDLSVYWYQQSLDQGLQFLIQYYNGEERAKGNILERFSAQQFPDLHSELNLSSLELGDSALYFCASSDSRLAGYNEQFFGPGTRLTVL.

The rearrangement joins TRBV30 to TRBJ2-6; 8 bases line up with TRBD1. Germline V CDR1 and CDR2: GTSNPN, SVGIG (reference sequence). CDR3 size: 16 residues. With V trimmed by 4 bases and J by 2 bases, 7 bases remained unmatched. CDR3: CAWTQGASPGANVLTF. As DNA, the CDR3 is TGTGCCTGGACGCAGGGGGCTAGTCCTGGGGCCAACGTCCTGACTTTC. The full variable domain, completed using reference TRBV30 and TRBJ2-6, is SQTIHQWPATLVQPVGSPLSLECTVEGTSNPNLYWYRQAAGRGLQLLFYSVGIGQISSEVPQNLSASRPQDRQFILSSKKLLLSDSGFYLCAWTQGASPGANVLTFGAGSRLTVL.

This chain joins TRBV5-4 and TRBJ2-4, with D tentatively TRBD2 (5 bases). The length of the CDR3 is 13 residues. The V end was cut by 4 bases, the J end by 8 bases, with 13 bases between. Germline CDR1 is SGHNT and CDR2 is YYREEE (reference sequence). CDR3 nucleotide sequence: TGTGCCAGCAGCCAAGGTGGGCGGGACATTCAGTACTTC. Translated, it gives CASSQGGRDIQYF.

This sequence joins TRBV5-1 and TRBJ2-1; tentatively, D is TRBD1 (6 bases). V was cut by 8 bases and J by 8 bases, with 14 bases left in between. Germline V gene sequence: CDR1 SGHRS, CDR2 YFSETQ. There are 12 residues in the CDR3. CDR3 amino acids: CASGQGIYEQFF. The CDR3 bases are TGCGCCAGTGGCCAGGGGATCTATGAGCAGTTCTTC.

V gene TRBV5-8 combines with J gene TRBJ1-4, with D perhaps matching TRBD1 (5 bases). Trimming cost V 4 bases and J 3 bases, with 13 bases left between them. CDR3 length equals 15 residues. Germline V CDR1 and CDR2: SGHTS, YDEGEE. CDR3 DNA sequence: TGTGCCAGCAGCCTAGGGACTGTCGCTAATGAAAAACTGTTTTTT. Translating it yields CASSLGTVANEKLFF. The full variable domain, in which reference TRBV5-8 and TRBJ1-4 provide the parts outside the CDR3, is EAGVTQSPTHLIKTRGQQATLRCSPISGHTSVYWYQQALGLGLQFLLWYDEGEERNRGNFPPRFSGRQFPNYSSELNVNALELEDSALYLCASSLGTVANEKLFFGSGTQLSVL.

This clone was observed once. V usage is TRBV27 and J usage is TRBJ2-5; a weak D match, TRBD1 (5 bases). From germline, CDR1 is MNHEY and CDR2 SMNVEV (reference sequence). The CDR3 has 15 residues. V lost 5 bases and J 3 bases, leaving 16 bases between the germline ends. CDR3 in DNA: TGTGCCAGCAGTGAGTCCTCGGGCAGGGAAGAGACCCAGTACTTC. Encoded protein: CASSESSGREETQYF.

CDR3 sequence (DNA): TGTGCCAGCAGCCCCCGGACTAGCTCCGGTGAGCAGTTCTTC. Its protein is CASSPRTSSGEQFF. The chain is built from TRBV7-2 and TRBJ2-1; 8 nucleotides line up with TRBD2. The germline V gene encodes CDR1 SGHTA and CDR2 FQGNSA. The V segment lost 5 bases and the J segment 9 bases; nucleotides outside the gene matches: 9. The CDR3 consists of 14 residues.

CDR3 sequence reads: CASSLDRAYNEQFF. The CDR3 DNA reads as TGTGCCAGCAGCTTGGACAGGGCCTACAATGAGCAGTTCTTC. This sequence joins TRBV7-2 and TRBJ2-1; 8 nucleotides line up with TRBD1. The trim removed 3 bases at V and 2 bases at J, leaving 0 bases unmatched. The CDR3 loop spans 14 amino acids. Germline V gene sequence: CDR1 SGHTA, CDR2 FQGNSA.

The genes are TRBV18 and TRBJ2-1, with D perhaps matching TRBD2 (6 bases). The V and J ends lost 3 bases and 4 bases respectively, with 10 bases between them. The CDR3 is 14 amino acids. Germline V gives CDR1 KGHSH, CDR2 LQKENI. The CDR3 sequence is CASSPGLQYNEQFF. Here the CDR3 DNA reads TGTGCCAGCTCACCGGGACTTCAGTACAATGAGCAGTTCTTC.

V and J are TRBV30 and TRBJ2-1; possibly TRBD2 for D (5 bases). The CDR3 extends over 14 amino acids. Between the trimmed V and J ends, which lost 5 bases and 1 base, there was a span of 12 bases. Germline CDR1 and CDR2: GTSNPN and SVGIG (reference sequence). CDR3: CAWRTGWSYNEQFF. In DNA, the CDR3 is TGTGCCTGGCGGACTGGGTGGTCCTACAATGAGCAGTTCTTC.

The chain combines TRBV28 with TRBJ1-5; 9 bases match TRBD1. This CDR3 has 16 amino acids. With 6 bases clipped from V and 6 bases from J, the junction kept 12 bases outside the gene matches. CDR1 and CDR2 (germline): MDHEN, SYDVKM. The CDR3 here is CASSPPGGQGSQPQHF. Here the CDR3 DNA reads TGTGCCAGCAGCCCTCCCGGCGGACAGGGGTCTCAGCCCCAGCATTTT.